Below are 8 T cell receptor beta chains sequenced from a single sample in a study of beta chain features in type 1 diabetes. The study, taken as a whole, reports: Moderate but significant shortening of TCRB CDR3s was recorded in all four CD4+ subsets from Type 1 diabetes patients.

The investigators reverse transcribed all of the isolated RNA, so they sequenced expressed TCRB transcripts. Assay: immunoSEQ multiplex PCR; the TCRdb copy retains only in-frame clones and omits some. The data show under 300,000 clones, around 16% seen once. The antigens for these receptors are not known. The sequenced material came from naive CD4+ T cells from blood. These receptors all stem from a man aged 30 to 39 with type 1 diabetes.

There are a few counts of this clone. The rearrangement joins TRBV30 to TRBJ1-1; perhaps TRBD1 as D (6 bases). Germline loops: CDR1 GTSNPN, CDR2 SVGIG (reference sequence). Trimming removed 1 base at V and 1 base at J, with 13 bases between. The CDR3 has 15 residues. This CDR3 reads CAWSAKTGKNTEAFF. The CDR3 DNA sequence: TGTGCCTGGAGTGCCAAAACAGGGAAGAACACTGAAGCTTTCTTT.

The chain combines TRBV29-1 with TRBJ1-5; the D gene is possibly TRBD1 (6 bases). The CDR3 is 14 amino acids. V gave up 7 bases and J gave up 0 bases, with 13 bases separating them. Germline V lookup: CDR1 SQVTM, CDR2 ANQGSEA. In DNA form, the CDR3 reads TGCAGCGCCCTCACAGGGTATAGCAATCAGCCCCAGCATTTT. As protein: CSALTGYSNQPQHF.

This clone showed up just a few times. This sequence joins TRBV7-2 and TRBJ2-4; possibly TRBD2 for D (6 bases). Germline V gene data show CDR1 as SGHTA and CDR2 as FQGNSA. The CDR3 is 16 residues long. Trimming shortened V by 4 bases and J by 7 bases, and 20 bases separated the two germline ends. Here the CDR3 DNA reads TGTGCCAGCAGCTCTCGGACCGGGGGAATGGGGAACATTCAGTACTTC. Translation: CASSSRTGGMGNIQYF. The entire variable domain, with the rest obtained from reference TRBV7-2 and TRBJ2-4, is as follows: GAGVSQSPSNKVTEKGKDVELRCDPISGHTALYWYRQSLGQGLEFLIYFQGNSAPDKSGLPSDRFSAERTGGSVSTLTIQRTQQEDSAVYLCASSSRTGGMGNIQYFGAGTRLSVL.

This clone showed up just a few times. Additional DNA sequences in this sample encode the identical CDR3. V gene TRBV30 combines with J gene TRBJ2-3; D is unclear. CDR3 length: 12 amino acids. V was shortened by 3 bases and J by 1 base, with 5 bases between the two germline ends. The germline V gene has CDR1 GTSNPN and CDR2 SVGIG (reference sequence). The CDR3 reads CAWSPGTDTQYF. The CDR3, as DNA: TGTGCCTGGAGCCCCGGCACAGATACGCAGTATTTT.

This clone came up a few times. The chain employs TRBV29-1 and TRBJ2-1, with D hard to call. CDR1 is SQVTM, CDR2 ANQGSEA, per germline. Trimming removed 1 base from V and 6 bases from J, with 10 bases in between. CDR3 length equals 13 residues. The DNA of the CDR3 is TGCAGCGTTGAAGGAAACGGATTCAATGAGCAGTTCTTC. It codes for CSVEGNGFNEQFF.

This clone has a handful of counts. This chain uses TRBV4-1 with TRBJ2-7; no firm D call. The CDR3 is 14 amino acids. CDR1 is MGHRA, CDR2 YSYEKL, per germline. Between the trimmed V and J ends, which lost 1 base and 6 bases, there was a span of 13 bases. The CDR3 region is CASSQGVRTSEQYF. The DNA of the CDR3 is TGCGCCAGCAGCCAAGGGGTCAGGACCAGCGAGCAGTACTTC.

This clone was seen a few times. This chain uses TRBV29-1 with TRBJ2-7; D is undetermined. Germline V gene sequence: CDR1 SQVTM, CDR2 ANQGSEA. V dropped 4 bases and J dropped 3 bases, with 10 bases sitting between them. There are 12 residues in the CDR3. The CDR3 sequence: CSVVVQHYEQYF. The CDR3 DNA is TGCAGCGTTGTCGTACAGCACTACGAGCAGTACTTC.

The rearrangement uses TRBV6-1 and TRBJ2-1, with D possibly being TRBD2 (5 bases). V lost 6 bases and J lost 4, with 13 bases in between. The CDR3 covers 14 residues. Germline V lookup: CDR1 MNHNS, CDR2 SASEGT. CDR3 coding DNA: TGTGCCAGCAGAATCAGCGGACCTTACAATGAGCAGTTCTTC. Translating it yields CASRISGPYNEQFF.